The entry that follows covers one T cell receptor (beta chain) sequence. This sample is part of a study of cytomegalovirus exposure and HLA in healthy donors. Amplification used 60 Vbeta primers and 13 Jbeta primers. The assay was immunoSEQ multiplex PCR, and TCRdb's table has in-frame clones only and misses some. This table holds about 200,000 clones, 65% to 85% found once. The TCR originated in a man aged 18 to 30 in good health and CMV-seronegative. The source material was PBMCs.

CDR3: CASSEGQVNGEQYF. CDR3 sequence (DNA): TGCGCCAGCAGTGAGGGACAGGTTAATGGCGAGCAGTACTTC. This chain links TRBV10-1 with TRBJ2-7; 7 bases fit TRBD1. Per the germline V gene, CDR1 is WNHNN and CDR2 is SYGVQD (reference sequence). CDR3 length: 14 residues. Trimming took 2 bases from V and 6 from J; bases not matched to a gene: 7.